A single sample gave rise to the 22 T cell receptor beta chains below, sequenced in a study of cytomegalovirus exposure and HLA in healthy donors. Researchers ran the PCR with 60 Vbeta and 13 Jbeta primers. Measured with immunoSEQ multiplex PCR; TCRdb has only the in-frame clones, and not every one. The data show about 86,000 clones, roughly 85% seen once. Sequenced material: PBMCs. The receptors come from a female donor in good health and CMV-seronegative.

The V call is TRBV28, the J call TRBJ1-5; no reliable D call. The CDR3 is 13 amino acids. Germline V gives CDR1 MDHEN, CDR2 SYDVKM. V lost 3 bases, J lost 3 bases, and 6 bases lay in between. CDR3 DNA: TGTGCCAGCAGTTTTGCAGTCAATCAGCCCCAGCATTTT. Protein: CASSFAVNQPQHF.

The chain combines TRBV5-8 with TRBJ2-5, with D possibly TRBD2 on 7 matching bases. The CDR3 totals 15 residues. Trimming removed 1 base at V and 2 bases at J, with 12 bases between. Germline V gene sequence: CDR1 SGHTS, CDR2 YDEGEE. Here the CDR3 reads CASSLYGGPQETQYF. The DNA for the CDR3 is TGTGCCAGCAGCTTGTACGGGGGGCCACAAGAGACCCAGTACTTC.

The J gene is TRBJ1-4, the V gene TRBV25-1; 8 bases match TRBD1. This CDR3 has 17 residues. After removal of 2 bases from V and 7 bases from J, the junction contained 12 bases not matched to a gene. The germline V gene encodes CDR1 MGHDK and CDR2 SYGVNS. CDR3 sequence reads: CASSEHRGSAEIEKLFF. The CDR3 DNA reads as TGTGCCAGCAGTGAACACAGGGGGAGTGCGGAAATTGAAAAACTGTTTTTT.

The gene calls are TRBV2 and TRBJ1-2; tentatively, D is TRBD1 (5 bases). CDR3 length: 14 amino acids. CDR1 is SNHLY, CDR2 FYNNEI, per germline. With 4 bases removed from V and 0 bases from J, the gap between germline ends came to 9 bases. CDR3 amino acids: CASSGDSPNYGYTF. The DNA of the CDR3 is TGTGCCAGCAGTGGCGACAGCCCTAACTATGGCTACACCTTC. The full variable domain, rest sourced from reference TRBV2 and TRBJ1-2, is EPEVTQTPSHQVTQMGQEVILRCVPISNHLYFYWYRQILGQKVEFLVSFYNNEISEKSEIFDDQFSVERPDGSNFTLKIRSTKLEDSAMYFCASSGDSPNYGYTFGSGTRLTVV.

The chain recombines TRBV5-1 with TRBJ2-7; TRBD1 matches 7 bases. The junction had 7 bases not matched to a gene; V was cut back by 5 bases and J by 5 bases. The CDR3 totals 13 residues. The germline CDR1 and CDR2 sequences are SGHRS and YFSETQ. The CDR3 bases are TGCGCCAGCAGAGGGACAGCCTCAAACGAGCAGTACTTC. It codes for CASRGTASNEQYF.

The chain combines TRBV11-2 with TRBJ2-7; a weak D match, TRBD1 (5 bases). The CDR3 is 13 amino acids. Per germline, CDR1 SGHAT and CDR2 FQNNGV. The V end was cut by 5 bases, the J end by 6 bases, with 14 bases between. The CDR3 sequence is CASSVTEGTEQYF. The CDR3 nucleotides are TGTGCCAGCAGCGTGACAGAAGGTACCGAGCAGTACTTC.

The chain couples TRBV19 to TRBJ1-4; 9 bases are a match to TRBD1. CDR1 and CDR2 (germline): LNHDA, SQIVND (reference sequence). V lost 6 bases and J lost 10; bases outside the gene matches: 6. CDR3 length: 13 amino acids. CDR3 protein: CASRPGQGGKLFF. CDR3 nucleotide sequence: TGTGCCAGTAGACCGGGACAGGGCGGAAAACTGTTTTTT.

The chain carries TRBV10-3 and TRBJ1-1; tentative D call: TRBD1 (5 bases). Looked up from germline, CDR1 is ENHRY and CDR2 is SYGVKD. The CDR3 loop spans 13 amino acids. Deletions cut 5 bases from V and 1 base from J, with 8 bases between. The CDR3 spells CAISTQGNTEAFF. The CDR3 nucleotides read TGTGCCATCAGTACCCAGGGGAACACTGAAGCTTTCTTT.

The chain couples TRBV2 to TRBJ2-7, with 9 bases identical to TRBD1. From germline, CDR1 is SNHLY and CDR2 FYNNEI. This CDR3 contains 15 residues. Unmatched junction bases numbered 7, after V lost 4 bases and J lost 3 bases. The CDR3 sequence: CASSGTGTGYYEQYF. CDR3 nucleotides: TGTGCCAGCAGTGGCACCGGGACAGGGTACTACGAGCAGTACTTC.

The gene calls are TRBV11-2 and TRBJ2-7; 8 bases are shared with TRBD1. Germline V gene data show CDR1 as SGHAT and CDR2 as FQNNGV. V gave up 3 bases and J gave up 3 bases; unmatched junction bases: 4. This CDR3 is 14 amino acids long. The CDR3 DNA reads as TGTGCCAGCAGCTTTGGACAGGGTTTCTACGAGCAGTACTTC. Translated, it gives CASSFGQGFYEQYF. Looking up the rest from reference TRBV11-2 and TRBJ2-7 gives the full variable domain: EAGVAQSPRYKIIEKRQSVAFWCNPISGHATLYWYQQILGQGPKLLIQFQNNGVVDDSQLPKDRFSAERLKGVDSTLKIQPAKLEDSAVYLCASSFGQGFYEQYFGPGTRLTVT.

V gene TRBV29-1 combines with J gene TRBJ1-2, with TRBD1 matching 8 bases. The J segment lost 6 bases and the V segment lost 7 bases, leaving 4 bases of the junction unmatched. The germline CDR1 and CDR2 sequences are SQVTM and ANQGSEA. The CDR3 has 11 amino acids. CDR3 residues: CSALTGDGYTF. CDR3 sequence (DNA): TGCAGCGCCTTGACAGGGGATGGCTACACCTTC.

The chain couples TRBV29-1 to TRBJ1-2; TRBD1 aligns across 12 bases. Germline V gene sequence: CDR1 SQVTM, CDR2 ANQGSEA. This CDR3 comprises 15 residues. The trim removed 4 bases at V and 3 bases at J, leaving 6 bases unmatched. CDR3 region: CSVGGTGGGYYGYTF. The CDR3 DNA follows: TGCAGCGTTGGCGGGACAGGGGGCGGTTACTATGGCTACACCTTC.

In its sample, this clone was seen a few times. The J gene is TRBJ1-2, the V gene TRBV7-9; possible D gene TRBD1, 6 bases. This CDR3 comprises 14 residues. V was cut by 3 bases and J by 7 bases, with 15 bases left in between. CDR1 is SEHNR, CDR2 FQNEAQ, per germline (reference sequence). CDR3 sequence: CASSFSKQGPGYTF. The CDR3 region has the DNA TGTGCCAGCAGCTTCTCAAAACAGGGTCCTGGCTACACCTTC.

In DNA form, the CDR3 reads TGTGCCAGCTCCCAACAGGGGGACTACAATGAGCAGTTCTTC. Translation gives CASSQQGDYNEQFF. This rearrangement joins TRBV18 to TRBJ2-1, with 8 positions matching TRBD1. The CDR3 runs 14 residues. Germline V CDR1 and CDR2: KGHSH, LQKENI. Losses at the gene ends were 6 bases for V and 3 bases for J; bases not matched to a gene: 4.

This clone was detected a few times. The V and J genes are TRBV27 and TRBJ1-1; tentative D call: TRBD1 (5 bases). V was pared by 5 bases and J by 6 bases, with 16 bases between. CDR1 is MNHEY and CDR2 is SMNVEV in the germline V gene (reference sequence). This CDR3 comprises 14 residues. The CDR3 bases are TGTGCCAGCAGTCACAGAGGGGAGGGTCCTGAAGCTTTCTTT. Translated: CASSHRGEGPEAFF.

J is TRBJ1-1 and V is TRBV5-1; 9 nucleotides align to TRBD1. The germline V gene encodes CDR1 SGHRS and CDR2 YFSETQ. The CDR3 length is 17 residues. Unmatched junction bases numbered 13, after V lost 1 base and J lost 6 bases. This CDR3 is CASSLRSYRGPGAEAFF. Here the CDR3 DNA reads TGCGCCAGCAGCTTGCGCTCCTACAGGGGGCCCGGGGCTGAAGCTTTCTTT.

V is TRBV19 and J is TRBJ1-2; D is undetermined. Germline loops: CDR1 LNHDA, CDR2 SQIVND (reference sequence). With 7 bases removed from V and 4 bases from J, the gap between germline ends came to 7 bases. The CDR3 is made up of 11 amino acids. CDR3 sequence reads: CASKAAYGYTF. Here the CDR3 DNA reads TGTGCCAGTAAGGCGGCCTATGGCTACACCTTC.

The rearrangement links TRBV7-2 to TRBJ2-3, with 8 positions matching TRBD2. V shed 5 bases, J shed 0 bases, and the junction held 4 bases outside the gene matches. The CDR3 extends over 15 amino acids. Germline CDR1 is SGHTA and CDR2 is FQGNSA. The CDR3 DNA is TGTGCCAGCAGCGGAGTAGCGGGGAGCACAGATACGCAGTATTTT. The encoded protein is CASSGVAGSTDTQYF.

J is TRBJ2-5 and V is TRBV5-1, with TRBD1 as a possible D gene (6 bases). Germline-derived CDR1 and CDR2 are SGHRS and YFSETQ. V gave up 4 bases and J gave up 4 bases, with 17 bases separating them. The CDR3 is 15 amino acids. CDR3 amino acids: CASSPFRGHGETQYF. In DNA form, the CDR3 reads TGCGCCAGCAGCCCCTTCAGGGGTCACGGAGAGACCCAGTACTTC.

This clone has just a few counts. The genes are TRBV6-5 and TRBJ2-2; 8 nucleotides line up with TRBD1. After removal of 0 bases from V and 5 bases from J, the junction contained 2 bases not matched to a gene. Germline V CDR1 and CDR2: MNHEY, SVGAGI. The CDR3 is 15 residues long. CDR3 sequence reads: CASSYSRTGTGELFF. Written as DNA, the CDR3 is TGTGCCAGCAGTTACTCAAGGACAGGGACCGGGGAGCTGTTTTTT.

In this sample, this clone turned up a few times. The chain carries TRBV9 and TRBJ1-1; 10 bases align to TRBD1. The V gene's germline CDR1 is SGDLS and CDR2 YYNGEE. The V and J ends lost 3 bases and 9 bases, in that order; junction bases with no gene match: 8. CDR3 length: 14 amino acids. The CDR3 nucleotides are TGTGCCAGCAGCGGATCCGGGACAGGGGAAAAAGCTTTCTTT. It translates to CASSGSGTGEKAFF.

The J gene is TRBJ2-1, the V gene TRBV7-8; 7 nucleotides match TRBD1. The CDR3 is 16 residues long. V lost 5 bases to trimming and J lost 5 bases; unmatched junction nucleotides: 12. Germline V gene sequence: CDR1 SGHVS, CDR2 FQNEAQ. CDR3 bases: TGTGCCAGCAGCCTGGGGGTAGGGGGCATGGACAATGAGCAGTTCTTC. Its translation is CASSLGVGGMDNEQFF.